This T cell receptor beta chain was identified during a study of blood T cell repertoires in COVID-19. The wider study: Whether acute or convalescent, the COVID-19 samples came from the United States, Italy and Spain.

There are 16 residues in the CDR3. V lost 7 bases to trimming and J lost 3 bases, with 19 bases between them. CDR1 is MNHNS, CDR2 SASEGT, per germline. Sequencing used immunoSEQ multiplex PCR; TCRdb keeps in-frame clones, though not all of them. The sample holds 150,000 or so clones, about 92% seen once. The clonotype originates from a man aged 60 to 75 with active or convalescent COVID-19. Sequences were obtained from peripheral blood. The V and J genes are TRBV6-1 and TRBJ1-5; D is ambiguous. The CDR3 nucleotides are TGTGCCAGCATTAAAGCTACAGAGTATAACAATCAGCCCCAGCATTTT. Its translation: CASIKATEYNNQPQHF.